These 3 T cell receptor beta chains were all obtained from the same sample, sequenced in a study of PD-L1 blockade in urothelial cancer. Indicated time point: pretreatment peripheral blood. Here immunoSEQ multiplex PCR was the method, and the copy in TCRdb shows in-frame clones only, minus some. The data show some 87,000 clones, roughly 84% seen once. Material: PBMCs, obtained around atezolizumab (anti-PD-L1) treatment. These receptors all come from a man in his 60s with urothelial cancer.

The chain links TRBV19 to TRBJ1-2, with 8 bases matching TRBD1. The germline CDR1 and CDR2 sequences are LNHDA and SQIVND (reference sequence). This CDR3 has 14 amino acids. With 7 bases clipped from V and 7 bases from J, the junction kept 11 bases outside the gene matches. This CDR3 is CASTPGTGSGGYTF. Here the CDR3 DNA reads TGTGCCAGTACCCCAGGGACAGGATCGGGTGGCTACACCTTC.

This clone was observed at least ten times. The J gene is TRBJ1-1, the V gene TRBV19; D remains unclear. Germline V gene sequence: CDR1 LNHDA, CDR2 SQIVND (reference sequence). Trimming removed 5 bases from V and 2 bases from J, with 9 bases in between. The CDR3 covers 13 residues. CDR3 amino acids: CASSLNSNTEAFF. The DNA of the CDR3 is TGTGCCAGTAGTTTAAACAGTAACACTGAAGCTTTCTTT.

The V and J genes are TRBV7-9 and TRBJ1-6; 7 bases are a match to TRBD1. Germline V gene sequence: CDR1 SEHNR, CDR2 FQNEAQ (reference sequence). There are 13 residues in the CDR3. After removal of 3 bases from V and 10 bases from J, the junction contained 3 bases not matched to a gene. The CDR3 DNA follows: TGTGCCAGCAGCTTGCAGGGGGAATCACCCCTCCACTTT. Its protein is CASSLQGESPLHF. The whole variable domain, filled in from reference TRBV7-9 and TRBJ1-6, reads DTGVSQNPRHKITKRGQNVTFRCDPISEHNRLYWYRQTLGQGPEFLTYFQNEAQLEKSRLLSDRFSAERPKGSFSTLEIQRTEQGDSAMYLCASSLQGESPLHFGNGTRLTVT.